This T cell receptor (beta chain) was observed in a study of post-analysis software for immune sequencing data. Study-wide background: Multiple sclerosis in the patients followed relapsing-remitting, secondary progressive and progressive-relapsing courses.

This clonotype was observed many times. Its antigen remains unknown. Libraries were made from TCR beta cDNA, and they carried unique molecular identifiers. Roughly 0.5 million cDNA molecules were obtained from roughly 1 to 10 million T cells. TCRdb reanalysed the PCR reads using MiXCR and keeps one entry per CDR3 protein. This sample carries 150,000 to 200,000 distinct CDR3 sequences, approximately 28% of them seen once, and the ten largest clones take 1.5%. This CDR3 region has 16 residues. Germline V gene sequence: CDR1 SGHKS, CDR2 YYEKEE (reference sequence). V was trimmed by 0 bases and J by 2 bases, leaving 12 bases between them. Broader study findings: Strong same-batch co-clustering of samples appeared with F measure clustering. TRBV5-6, TRBV5-1 and TRBV20-1 were among roughly 5 TRBV segments more frequent in patients than controls.

Sample: blood. This clonotype was sampled from a girl under 18 with multiple sclerosis. The chain joins TRBV5-5 to TRBJ1-5; no firm D call. CDR3 loop: CASSLGDLSGNQPQHF. CDR3 sequence (DNA): TGTGCCAGCAGCTTGGGGGATTTATCCGGCAATCAGCCCCAGCATTTT. The variable domain in full, completed from reference TRBV5-5 and TRBJ1-5, reads DAGVTQSPTHLIKTRGQQVTLRCSPISGHKSVSWYQQVLGQGPQFIFQYYEKEERGRGNFPDRFSARQFPNYSSELNVNALLLGDSALYLCASSLGDLSGNQPQHFGDGTRLSIL.